The rows below give T cell receptor beta chains drawn from one sample of a study of T cell clusters in autoimmune cytopenias. Following a re-call of the multiplex PCR reads, TCRdb has one entry per CDR3 protein and lacks DNA. The sample's table shows about 14,000 distinct CDR3 sequences. These data are also associated with another study on T cell repertoires in aging, cancer and after chemotherapy.

The sequencing input was peripheral blood. These TCRs come from a human donor in good health. Each CDR3 is given with its conserved first and last residue. The size field is filled for only some rows; it gives once, few, many or a size class.

>TRBV19|NA|TRBJ2-7
CASREAGNYEQYF
>TRBV6-6|NA|TRBJ2-2
CASSRLLAGNTGELFF
>TRBV6-5|NA|TRBJ2-2
CASRAGTANTGELFF
>TRBV6-1|NA|TRBJ2-2
CASRRGTGELFF
>TRBV24-1|NA|TRBJ1-2
CATSDFLEGGYTF
>TRBV18|NA|TRBJ1-4
CASSPQGGEKLFF
>TRBV6-1|NA|TRBJ2-7
CASNKRQGDSYEQYF
>TRBV7-6|NA|TRBJ2-2
CASSLAGFTGELFF
>TRBV20-1|NA|TRBJ2-7
CSARVREGPYEQYF
>TRBV19|NA|TRBJ2-3
CASSNPTPSQGLTDTQYF
>TRBV10-2|NA|TRBJ1-5
CASSESDSNQPQHF
>TRBV7-9|NA|TRBJ2-1
CASSPGPREQFF
>TRBV19|medium-sized|TRBJ2-2
CASSSPGLASNTGELFF
>TRBV5-5|NA|TRBJ1-4
CASSLAGLAEKLFF
>TRBV6-2/TRBV6-3|NA|TRBJ1-5
CASSYEGSSVQPQHF
>TRBV5-5|NA|TRBJ1-2
CASSLGGLGYGYTF
>TRBV27|NA|TRBJ2-1
CASSQRGYNEQFF
>TRBV6-5|NA|TRBJ1-2
CASSYELYGYTF
>TRBV18|NA|TRBJ1-2
CASSPPGTGLGYTF
>TRBV12-3/TRBV12-4|NA|TRBJ2-5
CASSLRSGGIQETQYF
>TRBV6-5|NA|TRBJ1-2
CASGDPYGYTF
>TRBV12-3/TRBV12-4|NA|TRBJ2-1
CASSLSVRGKGNNEQFF
>TRBV27|NA|TRBJ1-2
CASRWNRGRNYGYTF
>TRBV19|NA|TRBJ2-1
CASTGGTYNEQFF
>TRBV5-6|NA|TRBJ1-1
CASSLWTEAFF
>TRBV7-2|NA|TRBJ2-3
CASSLVFTDTQYF
>TRBV11-1|NA|TRBJ2-7
CASSSPGGTRPYEQYF
>TRBV6-5|NA|TRBJ1-2
CASSHMGQGEGYTF
>TRBV27|NA|TRBJ2-1
CASSLKGRMTSGWAYNEQFF
>TRBV7-6|NA|TRBJ2-1
CASSQGFLLAREQFF
>TRBV27|NA|TRBJ2-7
CASSGKTGGLREQYF
>TRBV27|NA|TRBJ2-1
CASSFFGGEQFF
>TRBV15|NA|TRBJ2-7
CATSRKEGWEQYF
>TRBV6-5|NA|TRBJ1-5
CASRAKIWMDNQPQHF
>TRBV6-5|NA|TRBJ2-7
CASSYDSLSGEQYF
>TRBV5-4|NA|TRBJ2-7
CASSRHVAGGSADEQYF
>TRBV30|NA|TRBJ1-5
CAWSLGTGRNQPQHF
>TRBV30|NA|TRBJ1-5
CAWSPGPSNQPQHF
>TRBV6-5|NA|TRBJ2-2
CASSYLQGEELFF
>TRBV6-5|NA|TRBJ2-7
CASSFQSGDKYEQYF
>TRBV11-3|medium-sized|TRBJ2-1
CASSSLRSSYNEQFF
>TRBV30|NA|TRBJ2-3
CAWSRRLGTQYF
>TRBV27|NA|TRBJ2-1
CASSLYLAGAAYNEQFF
>TRBV30|medium-sized|TRBJ2-7
CACGKLSYEQYF
>TRBV30|NA|TRBJ1-3
CARTTGDGGNTIYF
>TRBV13|NA|TRBJ2-7
CASSPGQGAYEQYF
>TRBV6-2/TRBV6-3|NA|TRBJ2-5
CASRNSGSGVKGTQYF
>TRBV30|NA|TRBJ1-1
CAWSGEGQAGNTEAFF
>TRBV7-9|NA|TRBJ1-3
CASSPRQGGGNTIYF
>TRBV30|NA|TRBJ1-5
CAWSGQGYQPQHF
>TRBV10-1|NA|TRBJ2-3
CASKGEGRSDTQYF
>TRBV5-4|NA|TRBJ2-5
CASSLWLTVGAEETQYF
>TRBV19|NA|TRBJ2-1
CASTPTPGSAYNEQFF
>TRBV5-5|NA|TRBJ2-1
CASSVGQGLSSYNEQFF
>TRBV19|NA|TRBJ2-1
CASEKGDHTLNEQFF